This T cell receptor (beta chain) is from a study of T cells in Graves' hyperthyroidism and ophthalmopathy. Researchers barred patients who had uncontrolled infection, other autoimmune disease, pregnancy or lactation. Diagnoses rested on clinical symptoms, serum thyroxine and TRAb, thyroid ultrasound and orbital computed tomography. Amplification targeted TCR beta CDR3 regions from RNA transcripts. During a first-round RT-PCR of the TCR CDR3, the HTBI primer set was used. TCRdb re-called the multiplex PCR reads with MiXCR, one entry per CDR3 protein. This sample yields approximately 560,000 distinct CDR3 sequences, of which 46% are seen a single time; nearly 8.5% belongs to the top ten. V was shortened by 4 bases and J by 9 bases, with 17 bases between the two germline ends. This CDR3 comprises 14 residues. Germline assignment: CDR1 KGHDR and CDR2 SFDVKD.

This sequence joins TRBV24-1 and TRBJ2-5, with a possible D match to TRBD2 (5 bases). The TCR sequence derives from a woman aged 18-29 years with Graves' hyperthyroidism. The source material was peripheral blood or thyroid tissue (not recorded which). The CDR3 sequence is CATSDSGRPGAQYF. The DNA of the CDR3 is TGTGCCACCAGTGACTCTGGAAGGCCCGGGGCCCAGTACTTC.